These 22 T cell receptor beta chains originate from one sample sequenced in a study of T-cell memory formation after mild COVID-19. One entry per CDR3 protein, called by TCRdb with MiXCR from the 5' RACE reads. The sample contains about 190,000 distinct CDR3 sequences, 27% of which appear only once. Sample: PBMCs or a T cell subset sorted from them (not recorded which). Every receptor here comes from an adult woman who had mild COVID-19 (a few samples of this study predate the infection). Cell type and time point are not known.

The J gene is TRBJ2-3, the V gene TRBV5-1, with 10 bases that match TRBD2. The CDR3 consists of 16 residues. V shed 3 bases, J shed 0 bases, and the junction held 4 bases outside the gene matches. Per germline, CDR1 SGHRS and CDR2 YFSETQ. The CDR3 protein is CASSYLAGGSTDTQYF. In nucleotides, the CDR3 is TGCGCCAGCAGCTACTTAGCGGGGGGTAGCACAGATACGCAGTATTTT.

The V gene is TRBV5-1, the J gene TRBJ2-7; D uncertain. Deletions cut 4 bases from V and 5 bases from J, with 10 bases between. CDR3 length equals 12 residues. The germline CDR1 and CDR2 sequences are SGHRS and YFSETQ. The DNA for the CDR3 is TGCGCCAGCAGCGGGGATGCCCACGAGCAGTACTTC. Translated, it gives CASSGDAHEQYF. The full variable domain, rest sourced from reference TRBV5-1 and TRBJ2-7, is KAGVTQTPRYLIKTRGQQVTLSCSPISGHRSVSWYQQTPGQGLQFLFEYFSETQRNKGNFPGRFSGRQFSNSRSEMNVSTLELGDSALYLCASSGDAHEQYFGPGTRLTVT.

The V call is TRBV19, the J call TRBJ2-1; 11 bases match TRBD2. The V gene's germline CDR1 is LNHDA and CDR2 SQIVND (reference sequence). The CDR3 is 17 residues long. V shed 5 bases, J shed 8 bases, and the junction held 14 bases outside the gene matches. The CDR3 sequence is CASSRGSGGVGWDEQFF. CDR3 sequence (DNA): TGTGCCAGTAGTCGGGGTAGCGGGGGGGTAGGCTGGGATGAGCAGTTCTTC. The entire variable domain, with the rest obtained from reference TRBV19 and TRBJ2-1, is as follows: DGGITQSPKYLFRKEGQNVTLSCEQNLNHDAMYWYRQDPGQGLRLIYYSQIVNDFQKGDIAEGYSVSREKKESFPLTVTSAQKNPTAFYLCASSRGSGGVGWDEQFFGPGTRLTVL.

This clonotype occurred a few times. J is TRBJ2-4 and V is TRBV6-6; TRBD1 aligns across 10 bases. V was pared by 6 bases and J by 4 bases, with 6 bases of the junction left unmatched. Germline-derived CDR1 and CDR2 are MNHNY and SVGAGI (reference sequence). The CDR3 totals 15 residues. This CDR3 reads CASRGQGEEKNIQYF. The CDR3 coding sequence is TGTGCCAGCAGAGGACAGGGGGAGGAGAAAAACATTCAGTACTTC.

The CDR3 bases are TGTGCCAGCACCCCCCTTGGGGATACGAACACTGAAGCTTTCTTT. Amino acid sequence: CASTPLGDTNTEAFF. The chain is built from TRBV28 and TRBJ1-1; no reliable D call. The CDR3 loop spans 15 amino acids. The germline V gene has CDR1 MDHEN and CDR2 SYDVKM. The germline V and J ends were trimmed by 7 bases and 1 base, with 16 bases remaining between them.

The rearrangement uses TRBV7-8 and TRBJ1-2; possible D gene TRBD1, 6 bases. Trimming pared 3 bases from V and 12 bases from J, leaving 14 bases between. CDR1 and CDR2 from the germline V gene are SGHVS and FQNEAQ. The CDR3 spans 12 residues. Written as DNA, the CDR3 is TGTGCCAGCAGCTTCTCGAGGACAGCGGACACCTTC. Its protein is CASSFSRTADTF.

This clonotype was recorded a few times. This chain connects TRBV20-1 to TRBJ2-7, with 9 bases that match TRBD2. J lost 7 bases, V lost 6 bases, and 13 bases had no gene match. This CDR3 region has 14 residues. Per germline, CDR1 DFQATT and CDR2 SNEGSKA (reference sequence). CDR3 loop: CSANLAGEGGEQYF. DNA of the CDR3: TGCAGTGCCAATTTAGCGGGAGAAGGGGGAGAGCAGTACTTC.

This clonotype has just one count. The CDR3 bases are TGTGCCACCCGTAGGGCTAGCGGAAATGAGCAGTTCTTC. Amino acid sequence: CATRRASGNEQFF. The chain carries TRBV19 and TRBJ2-1; TRBD2 matches at 7 bases. The germline CDR1 and CDR2 sequences are LNHDA and SQIVND (reference sequence). The CDR3 is made up of 13 amino acids. Trimming cost V 10 bases and J 7 bases; bases outside gene matches: 10.

The chain joins TRBV12-3 or TRBV12-4 to TRBJ2-7; a possible D gene is TRBD2 (5 bases). Trimming left V 2 bases short and J 10 bases short, with 18 bases between. The CDR3 is made up of 14 amino acids. This CDR3 reads CASSLSGFVVRQYF. As DNA, the CDR3 is TGTGCCAGCAGTTTATCGGGGTTCGTCGTGCGACAGTACTTC.

The table lists this clonotype with a few counts. The chain combines TRBV20-1 with TRBJ2-7, with D perhaps TRBD1 (7 bases). The germline CDR1 and CDR2 sequences are DFQATT and SNEGSKA (reference sequence). Trimming pared 5 bases from V and 8 bases from J, leaving 22 bases between. This CDR3 has 14 residues. The CDR3 reads CSAEGAREARKQYF. As DNA, the CDR3 is TGCAGTGCTGAGGGGGCCAGGGAGGCAAGGAAGCAGTACTTC.

The chain recombines TRBV7-9 with TRBJ2-2; 7 nucleotides align to TRBD1. The J segment lost 6 bases and the V segment lost 5 bases, leaving 6 bases of the junction unmatched. Germline-derived CDR1 and CDR2 are SEHNR and FQNEAQ (reference sequence). This CDR3 contains 14 residues. CDR3 bases: TGTGCCAGCAGCCACGACAGGGATCCCGGGGAGCTGTTTTTT. It is translated as CASSHDRDPGELFF. The whole variable domain, filled in from reference TRBV7-9 and TRBJ2-2, reads DTGVSQNPRHKITKRGQNVTFRCDPISEHNRLYWYRQTLGQGPEFLTYFQNEAQLEKSRLLSDRFSAERPKGSFSTLEIQRTEQGDSAMYLCASSHDRDPGELFFGEGSRLTVL.

A few counts support this clonotype. V and J are TRBV18 and TRBJ1-4; TRBD1 matches at 9 bases. The CDR3 has 20 amino acids. CDR1 is KGHSH, CDR2 LQKENI, per germline. Trimming at V came to 3 bases and at J to 0 bases, leaving 14 bases not matched to a gene. The CDR3: CASSPPGGTGRGATNEKLFF. The CDR3 DNA reads TGTGCCAGCTCACCTCCCGGCGGGACAGGGAGAGGAGCAACTAATGAAAAACTGTTTTTT.

In this sample, this clonotype turned up a few times. The CDR3 nucleotides are TGTGCCACCAGTGATTTAACAGGGGTCGCCGGGGAGCTGTTTTTT. Translating gives CATSDLTGVAGELFF. V usage is TRBV24-1 and J usage is TRBJ2-2, with TRBD1 matching over 7 bases. The CDR3 runs to 15 residues. Germline trimming cut 1 base from V and 6 bases from J; bases unmatched to any gene: 4. The germline CDR1 and CDR2 sequences are KGHDR and SFDVKD.

This clonotype came up a few times. The chain couples TRBV5-1 to TRBJ2-6, with D possibly matching TRBD1 (5 bases). V was trimmed by 0 bases and J by 2 bases, leaving 9 bases between them. CDR3 length: 16 residues. CDR1 and CDR2 (germline): SGHRS, YFSETQ. CDR3: CASSLEVRAGANVLTF. CDR3 bases: TGCGCCAGCAGCTTGGAGGTCAGGGCTGGGGCCAACGTCCTGACTTTC.

The chain employs TRBV5-6 and TRBJ1-1; the D is unclear. The CDR3 length is 14 residues. V shed 2 bases and J shed 3 bases, with 11 bases lying between them. Per the germline V gene, CDR1 is SGHDT and CDR2 is YYEEEE. CDR3 region: CASSLYYVHTEAFF. The CDR3 nucleotides are TGTGCCAGCAGCTTATATTACGTACACACTGAAGCTTTCTTT.

This CDR3 reads CASSQTRMNTGELFF. DNA of the CDR3: TGTGCCAGCAGTCAGACTAGGATGAACACCGGGGAGCTGTTTTTT. This chain links TRBV6-2 or TRBV6-3 with TRBJ2-2; D possibly corresponds to TRBD2 (6 bases). The V gene's germline CDR1 is MNHEY and CDR2 SVGEGT. Trimming took 5 bases from V and 1 from J, leaving 11 bases between them. The CDR3 loop spans 15 amino acids.

This clonotype was observed a few times. The chain links TRBV5-1 to TRBJ2-7; 7 bases agree with TRBD2. Germline loops: CDR1 SGHRS, CDR2 YFSETQ. J gave up 1 base and V 4 bases, and 8 bases lay outside the gene matches. The CDR3 loop spans 15 amino acids. The chain's CDR3 is CASSPETSRSYEQYF. The CDR3 region has the DNA TGCGCCAGCAGCCCCGAGACTAGCCGGTCCTACGAGCAGTACTTC. Full variable domain (remainder filled in from reference TRBV5-1 and TRBJ2-7): KAGVTQTPRYLIKTRGQQVTLSCSPISGHRSVSWYQQTPGQGLQFLFEYFSETQRNKGNFPGRFSGRQFSNSRSEMNVSTLELGDSALYLCASSPETSRSYEQYFGPGTRLTVT.

The chain carries TRBV28 and TRBJ2-5; D is undetermined. This CDR3 is 13 amino acids long. V shed 5 bases and J shed 5 bases, with 12 bases lying between them. Germline V gene lookup returns CDR1 MDHEN and CDR2 SYDVKM. The chain's CDR3 is CASSQEGRETQYF. For the CDR3, the DNA is TGTGCCAGCAGTCAGGAAGGTCGGGAGACCCAGTACTTC.

The V call is TRBV7-9, the J call TRBJ2-1; D is ambiguous. Trimming took 5 bases from V and 1 from J, leaving 9 bases between them. The CDR3 spans 14 residues. Germline-derived CDR1 and CDR2 are SEHNR and FQNEAQ (reference sequence). The CDR3 DNA reads as TGTGCCAGCAGCCGCTTCGGGTCCTACAATGAGCAGTTCTTC. This encodes CASSRFGSYNEQFF.

J is TRBJ2-1 and V is TRBV9; D may be TRBD2 (7 bases). Trimming pared 4 bases from V and 3 bases from J, leaving 14 bases between. The CDR3 consists of 15 residues. Per germline, CDR1 SGDLS and CDR2 YYNGEE. CDR3 bases: TGTGCCAGCAGCCCCGCAGGGGAGGGCTACAATGAGCAGTTCTTC. Translated: CASSPAGEGYNEQFF.

This sequence joins TRBV20-1 and TRBJ2-7, with D unclear. This CDR3 has 14 amino acids. V shed 5 bases and J shed 2 bases, with 16 bases lying between them. Germline assignment: CDR1 DFQATT and CDR2 SNEGSKA (reference sequence). The CDR3: CSAHTLADPYEQYF. CDR3 nucleotides: TGCAGTGCTCATACCCTGGCGGACCCCTACGAGCAGTACTTC.

The V gene is TRBV4-1, the J gene TRBJ2-3; TRBD1 or TRBD2 may be the D gene (5 bases each). V was cut by 0 bases and J by 2 bases, with 12 bases left in between. CDR1 MGHRA and CDR2 YSYEKL come from the germline V gene. The CDR3 loop spans 16 amino acids. This chain's CDR3 is CASSQDESGPTDTQYF. CDR3 in DNA: TGCGCCAGCAGCCAAGACGAGTCGGGGCCCACAGATACGCAGTATTTT.